Presented here are 20 T cell receptor beta chains from one specimen sequenced in a study of blood T cell repertoires in COVID-19. Assay used: immunoSEQ multiplex PCR; TCRdb lists only in-frame clones, some missing. This sample has approximately 270,000 clones, with approximately 90% found just once. Sample: PBMCs or T cells enriched from blood (not recorded which). All receptors derive from a man aged 40-49 years who had recovered from COVID-19.

A few counts support this clone. The genes are TRBV28 and TRBJ1-6; D remains unclear. V was pared by 2 bases and J by 0 bases, with 8 bases between. Per germline, CDR1 MDHEN and CDR2 SYDVKM. The CDR3 consists of 16 residues. The CDR3, as DNA: TGTGCCAGCAGTTTAGACCAGGTCTCCTATAATTCACCCCTCCACTTT. Amino acids: CASSLDQVSYNSPLHF. The full variable domain, rest sourced from reference TRBV28 and TRBJ1-6, is DVKVTQSSRYLVKRTGEKVFLECVQDMDHENMFWYRQDPGLGLRLIYFSYDVKMKEKGDIPEGYSVSREKKERFSLILESASTNQTSMYLCASSLDQVSYNSPLHFGNGTRLTVT.

This clone has a handful of counts. The J gene is TRBJ2-1, the V gene TRBV6-6, with 7 bases lining up with TRBD1. With V trimmed by 0 bases and J by 3 bases, 5 bases remained unmatched. The CDR3 covers 16 residues. Germline V gene sequence: CDR1 MNHNY, CDR2 SVGAGI (reference sequence). The DNA of the CDR3 is TGTGCCAGCAGTTACTCTCCAGGGGGAGTCTACAATGAGCAGTTCTTC. Protein sequence: CASSYSPGGVYNEQFF.

This rearrangement joins TRBV7-9 to TRBJ1-1; the D is unclear. Germline CDR1 SEHNR, CDR2 FQNEAQ (reference sequence). Between the trimmed V and J ends, which lost 1 base and 1 base, there was a span of 4 bases. CDR3 size: 13 residues. This chain's CDR3 is CASSLDKNTEAFF. DNA of the CDR3: TGTGCCAGCAGCTTAGACAAGAACACTGAAGCTTTCTTT.

V and J are TRBV27 and TRBJ2-2; TRBD2 aligns across 12 bases. The trim removed 3 bases at V and 7 bases at J, leaving 9 bases unmatched. Germline V CDR1 and CDR2: MNHEY, SMNVEV (reference sequence). This CDR3 contains 17 residues. CDR3 in DNA: TGTGCCAGCAGTTTCCTGACTAGCGGGAGAAATATCGGGGAGCTGTTTTTT. Translation gives CASSFLTSGRNIGELFF.

This chain connects TRBV6-1 to TRBJ2-2; 8 nucleotides line up with TRBD1. The CDR3 totals 15 residues. Per germline, CDR1 MNHNS and CDR2 SASEGT. V lost 1 base and J lost 6; bases outside the gene matches: 4. In DNA, the CDR3 is TGTGCCAGCAGTGAAGGGACAGGGTTTTCCGGGGAGCTGTTTTTT. Translating it yields CASSEGTGFSGELFF.

The chain has TRBV7-3 and TRBJ2-5, with a possible D match to TRBD1 (6 bases). The CDR3 is 13 amino acids. Germline V CDR1 and CDR2: SGHTA, FQGTGA. V lost 1 base to trimming and J lost 5 bases, with 8 bases between them. CDR3 DNA sequence: TGTGCCAGCAGCTTAAACAGGGCGGAGACCCAGTACTTC. Its protein product is CASSLNRAETQYF. The full variable domain, completed using reference TRBV7-3 and TRBJ2-5, is GAGVSQTPSNKVTEKGKYVELRCDPISGHTALYWYRQSLGQGPEFLIYFQGTGAADDSGLPNDRFFAVRPEGSVSTLKIQRTERGDSAVYLCASSLNRAETQYFGPGTRLLVL.

This rearrangement joins TRBV28 to TRBJ1-2; the D is unclear. The CDR3 spans 13 residues. The germline V and J ends were trimmed by 4 bases and 4 bases, with 10 bases remaining between them. Germline V lookup: CDR1 MDHEN, CDR2 SYDVKM. CDR3 DNA: TGTGCCAGCAGTTCCTACAGTTTCTATGGCTACACCTTC. It codes for CASSSYSFYGYTF.

The table lists this clone with a count of one. The rearrangement links TRBV18 to TRBJ2-7, with D maybe TRBD2 (5 bases). This CDR3 spans 13 amino acids. Germline-derived CDR1 and CDR2 are KGHSH and LQKENI. Trimming took off 2 bases at V and 2 bases at J, with 7 bases between the two ends. The CDR3 here is CASSPGSPYEQYF. The CDR3 DNA follows: TGTGCCAGCTCACCAGGGAGCCCCTACGAGCAGTACTTC.

J is TRBJ2-3 and V is TRBV9; TRBD2 agrees at 7 bases. CDR3 length equals 15 residues. From germline, CDR1 is SGDLS and CDR2 YYNGEE. The J segment lost 2 bases and the V segment lost 3 bases, leaving 6 bases of the junction unmatched. Here the CDR3 reads CASSASGTYTDTQYF. DNA of the CDR3: TGTGCCAGCAGCGCAAGCGGGACTTACACAGATACGCAGTATTTT.

The chain joins TRBV27 to TRBJ2-1; 10 bases map to TRBD2. After removal of 4 bases from V and 7 bases from J, the junction contained 4 bases not matched to a gene. Germline CDR1 reads MNHEY; CDR2 reads SMNVEV (reference sequence). CDR3 length equals 14 residues. The CDR3 nucleotides are TGTGCCAGCAGTTCAATACTAGCGGGGAATGAGCAGTTCTTC. This encodes CASSSILAGNEQFF.

The chain has TRBV12-3 or TRBV12-4 and TRBJ2-4; the match to TRBD2 covers 9 bases. This CDR3 spans 12 amino acids. Trimming at V came to 6 bases and at J to 8 bases, leaving 2 bases not matched to a gene. CDR3 DNA sequence: TGTGCCAGCAGGACTAGCGGAGACATTCAGTACTTC. Its protein product is CASRTSGDIQYF.

The rearrangement uses TRBV2 and TRBJ2-1; possible D gene TRBD2, 6 bases. V was trimmed by 5 bases and J by 5 bases, leaving 16 bases between them. The CDR3 contains 15 residues. Per germline, CDR1 SNHLY and CDR2 FYNNEI. CDR3 nucleotide sequence: TGTGCCAGCAGTTTGAGATGGGGGGTTAACAATGAGCAGTTCTTC. Protein: CASSLRWGVNNEQFF.

This clone was seen only once. The rearrangement links TRBV29-1 to TRBJ2-5, with TRBD2 identical over 9 bases. CDR1 SQVTM and CDR2 ANQGSEA come from the germline V gene. The CDR3 is 12 residues long. The CDR3 nucleotides read TGCAGTATCCGGACTAGCGAAGAGACCCAGTACTTC. Encoded protein: CSIRTSEETQYF.

J is TRBJ1-3 and V is TRBV15; D remains unclear. The V end lost 3 bases, the J end lost 0 bases, and 6 bases lay between the germline ends. The CDR3 loop spans 14 amino acids. Per germline, CDR1 LNHNV and CDR2 YYDKDF (reference sequence). DNA for the CDR3: TGTGCCACCAGCAGCACCTACTCTGGAAACACCATATATTTT. As protein: CATSSTYSGNTIYF.

Only one count was recorded for this clone. This chain uses TRBV6-5 with TRBJ1-5; D ambiguous. The CDR3 runs 15 residues. Germline loops: CDR1 MNHEY, CDR2 SVGAGI. The V end was cut by 5 bases, the J end by 3 bases, with 14 bases between. For the CDR3, the DNA is TGTGCCAGCAGTCAGGAGGGCGGATACAATCAGCCCCAGCATTTT. Its protein product is CASSQEGGYNQPQHF.

The J gene is TRBJ1-5, the V gene TRBV6-5, with D tentatively TRBD1 (5 bases). Trimming pared 7 bases from V and 3 bases from J, leaving 10 bases between. CDR3 length equals 13 residues. CDR1 MNHEY and CDR2 SVGAGI come from the germline V gene. CDR3: CASNQGINQPQHF. CDR3 sequence (DNA): TGTGCCAGCAATCAGGGAATCAATCAGCCCCAGCATTTT.

V gene TRBV10-3 combines with J gene TRBJ2-3; TRBD2 aligns across 16 bases. This CDR3 has 18 amino acids. Trimming at V came to 8 bases and at J to 1 base, leaving 9 bases not matched to a gene. Germline V gives CDR1 ENHRY, CDR2 SYGVKD. In DNA form, the CDR3 reads TGTGCCATCGAGGCGGGGACTAGCGGGGGGGCCGGCACAGATACGCAGTATTTT. Translating it yields CAIEAGTSGGAGTDTQYF.

This chain uses TRBV19 with TRBJ1-2, with TRBD1 matching 11 bases. The CDR3 contains 14 residues. V lost 6 bases, J lost 7 bases, and 7 bases stayed unmatched. CDR1 and CDR2 from the germline V gene are LNHDA and SQIVND (reference sequence). CDR3 in amino acids: CASSQDRGQGGYTF. As DNA, the CDR3 is TGTGCCAGTAGCCAGGACAGGGGGCAAGGTGGCTACACCTTC.

The chain uses TRBV10-3 and TRBJ2-3; TRBD2 matches at 12 bases. V gave up 6 bases and J gave up 5 bases; unmatched junction bases: 12. In germline, CDR1 is ENHRY, CDR2 SYGVKD. The CDR3 loop spans 17 amino acids. CDR3 amino acids: CAIRPGASGGVIDTQYF. The CDR3 DNA sequence: TGTGCCATCAGGCCCGGCGCTAGCGGGGGGGTTATAGATACGCAGTATTTT.

The V and J genes are TRBV7-2 and TRBJ1-5; D is possibly TRBD1 (6 bases). This CDR3 is 13 amino acids long. Germline V gene lookup returns CDR1 SGHTA and CDR2 FQGNSA. Deletions cut 5 bases from V and 4 bases from J, with 9 bases between. CDR3 sequence reads: CASSPDSNQPQHF. The CDR3 region has the DNA TGTGCCAGCAGCCCGGACAGTAATCAGCCCCAGCATTTT.